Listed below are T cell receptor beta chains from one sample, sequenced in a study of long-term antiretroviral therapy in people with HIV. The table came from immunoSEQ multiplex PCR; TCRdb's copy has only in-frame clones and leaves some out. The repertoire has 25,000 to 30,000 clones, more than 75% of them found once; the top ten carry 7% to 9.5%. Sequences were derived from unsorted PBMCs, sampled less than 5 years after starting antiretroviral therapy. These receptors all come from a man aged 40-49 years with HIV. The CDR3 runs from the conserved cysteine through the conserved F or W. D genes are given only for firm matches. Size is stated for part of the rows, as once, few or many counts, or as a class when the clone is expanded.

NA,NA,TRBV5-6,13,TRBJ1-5,TGTGCCAGCAGCTTGTGGGGGGATCAGCCCCAGCATTTT,CASSLWGDQPQHF
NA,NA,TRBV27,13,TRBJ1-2,TGTGCCAGCAGTTTATGGGGGGGCGGGGGCTACACCTTC,CASSLWGGGGYTF
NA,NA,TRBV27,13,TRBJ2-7,TGTGCCAGCAGTAACAGAGAAGGCTACGAGCAGTACTTC,CASSNREGYEQYF
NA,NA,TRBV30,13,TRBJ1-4,TGTGCCTGGAGTGCAAAAGTAAATGAAAAACTGTTTTTT,CAWSAKVNEKLFF
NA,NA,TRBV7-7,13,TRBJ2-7,TGTGCCAGCAGCTTATCAAGGGGAACCGAGCAGTACTTC,CASSLSRGTEQYF
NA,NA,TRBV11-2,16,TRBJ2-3,TGTGCCAGCAGCTTAGTAGAGGGGGTGAGCACAGATACGCAGTATTTT,CASSLVEGVSTDTQYF
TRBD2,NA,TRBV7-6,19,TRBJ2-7,TGTGCCAGCAGCTTAGCCTCTGAGGGGGGACTAGCGGGGACCTACGAGCAGTACTTC,CASSLASEGGLAGTYEQYF
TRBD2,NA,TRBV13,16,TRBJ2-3,TGTGCCAGCAGCCCCTTAGCGGGAGGGGGGCCAGATACGCAGTATTTT,CASSPLAGGGPDTQYF
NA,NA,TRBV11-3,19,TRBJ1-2,TGTGCCAGCAGCTTAGATCAGTTTCCAGGAGGGGGACCTAACTATGGCTACACCTTC,CASSLDQFPGGGPNYGYTF
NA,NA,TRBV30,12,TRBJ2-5,TGTGCCTGGGGGGTTCTGGGGGAGACCCAGTACTTC,CAWGVLGETQYF
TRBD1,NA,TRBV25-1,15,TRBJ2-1,TGTGCCAGCAGTGAAGGCGGACAGGGCAAACATGAGCAGTTCTTC,CASSEGGQGKHEQFF
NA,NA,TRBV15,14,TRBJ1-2,TGTGCCACCAGCAGAGGGGGGGCAAACTATGGCTACACCTTC,CATSRGGANYGYTF
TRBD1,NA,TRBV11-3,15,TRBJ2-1,TGTGCCAGCAGTACCGACAGGGCCACCTACAATGAGCAGTTCTTC,CASSTDRATYNEQFF
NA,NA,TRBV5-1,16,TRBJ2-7,TGCGCCAGCAGCTTGGGAGTGGGGGGTAGCTCCTACGAGCAGTACTTC,CASSLGVGGSSYEQYF
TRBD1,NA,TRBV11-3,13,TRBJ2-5,TGTGCCAGCAGCAGACAGGGCCAAGAGACCCAGTACTTC,CASSRQGQETQYF
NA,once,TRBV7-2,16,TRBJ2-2,TGTGCCAGCAGCCAGGACTCATCTCAGCCTCCCGGGGAGCTGTTTTTT,CASSQDSSQPPGELFF
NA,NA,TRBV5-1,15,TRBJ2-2,TGCGCCAGCAGTTTTTCATGGGCAAGGAGCGGGGAGCTGTTTTTT,CASSFSWARSGELFF
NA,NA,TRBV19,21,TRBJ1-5,TGTGCCAGTAGTATAGAAAGGTTTTCGGGACACTCATCACGGGCCAATCAGCCCCAGCATTTT,CASSIERFSGHSSRANQPQHF
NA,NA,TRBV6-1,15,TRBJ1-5,TGTGCCAGCAGTGAAGCGGGGGGGGCCAATCAGCCCCAGCATTTT,CASSEAGGANQPQHF
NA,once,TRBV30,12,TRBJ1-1,TGTGCCTGGAGTCCCCTTGGGACTGAAGCTTTCTTT,CAWSPLGTEAFF
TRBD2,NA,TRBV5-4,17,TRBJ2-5,TGTGCCAGCAGCTTCGGACTAGCGGGGGGCGGGAAGGAGACCCAGTACTTC,CASSFGLAGGGKETQYF
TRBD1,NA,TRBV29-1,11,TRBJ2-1,TGCAGCGTCCGGACAGGGAATGAGCAGTTCTTC,CSVRTGNEQFF
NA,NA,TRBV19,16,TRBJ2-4,TGTGCCAGTCGCCCGGGGCCAGGGGCGTCCAAAAACATTCAGTACTTC,CASRPGPGASKNIQYF
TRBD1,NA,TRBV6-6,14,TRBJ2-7,TGTGCCAGCAGTCCACGGACAGGCAACTACGAGCAGTACTTC,CASSPRTGNYEQYF
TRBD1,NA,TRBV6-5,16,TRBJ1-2,TGTGCCAGCAGTTACTCGACGGGACAGGGAAGGGATGGCTACACCTTC,CASSYSTGQGRDGYTF
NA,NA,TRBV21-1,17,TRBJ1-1,TGTGCCAGCAGCAAAGAGGAGGTGGGGAGTAAATTCACTGAAGCTTTCTTT,CASSKEEVGSKFTEAFF